This T cell receptor (beta chain) originates from a study of control samples from healthy donors and cancer patients. The method was immunoSEQ multiplex PCR; TCRdb's version includes in-frame clones alone and lacks a portion of them. The sample holds about 120,000 clones, approximately 90% seen once. The length of the CDR3 is 17 residues. Germline-derived CDR1 and CDR2 are WNHNN and SYGVQD (reference sequence). J was trimmed by 2 bases and V by 3 bases; bases with no gene match: 13. The origin of this receptor is a woman in her 70s in good health. The sequencing sample was made of blood. The V gene is TRBV10-1, the J gene TRBJ2-7, with 7 nucleotides matching TRBD1. Here the CDR3 DNA reads TGCGCCAGCAGTGATAATGTTTGGACAGGCCCACCCTACGAGCAGTACTTC. Amino acid sequence: CASSDNVWTGPPYEQYF.